In this sample, the clone carrying this T cell receptor (beta chain) turned up a few times. Its antigen is as yet unknown. The CDR3 is 15 residues long. V dropped 6 bases and J dropped 8; count of bases not matched to a gene: 8. Germline V gene sequence: CDR1 SNHLY, CDR2 FYNNEI. The data originate from a study of T cell repertoires in cytomegalovirus infection. Study-level information: It was the public TCR beta signatures that indicated both CMV infection and matching HLA type. Study findings and constraints: HLA-C-restricted CMV-specific TCR beta clonotypes were dominant in the ex vivo response. Public TCR beta family frequency separated CMV-and-HLA carriers, including in an independent cohort.

TCRdb independently ran MiXCR on the reads; one entry per CDR3 protein. The profile shows about 440,000 distinct CDR3 sequences, about 33% of them singletons. Source material: PBMCs. The V and J genes are TRBV2 and TRBJ2-1; 12 positions agree with TRBD2. The sequence was obtained from a human donor in good health (CMV status not recorded). Some clones in this sample may be carry-over from other donors' samples. The CDR3 region has the DNA TGTGCCAGCAGGACCGCTAGCGGGGGGGCCTATGAGCAGTTCTTC. Residues: CASRTASGGAYEQFF.